The rows below give T cell receptor beta chains drawn from one sample of a study of blood T cell repertoires in COVID-19. Profiled with immunoSEQ multiplex PCR; TCRdb holds only in-frame clones, not every one. Of approximately 68,000 clones listed, around 87% are singletons. Material: peripheral blood. The receptors come from a man in his fifties with active COVID-19. Each CDR3 is given with its conserved first and last residue. A D gene is named only where the DNA matches it firmly. Some rows have no size entry. The others give once, few or many, or a class for an expanded clone.

j_call clone_size d_call v_call cdr3_aa cdr3_nt
TRBJ1-1 - - TRBV28 CASSASVGGTEAFF TGTGCCAGCAGTGCTTCAGTCGGAGGGACTGAAGCTTTCTTT
TRBJ1-6 once TRBD1 TRBV25-1 CASSGRGTGNNSPLHF TGTGCCAGCAGTGGGCGAGGGACAGGGAATAATTCACCCCTCCACTTT
TRBJ1-4 - TRBD1 TRBV28 CASSPGTGNEKLFF TGTGCCAGCAGCCCTGGGACAGGGAATGAAAAACTGTTTTTT
TRBJ2-7 - TRBD2 TRBV28 CASSLDGLAYEQYF TGTGCCAGCAGTTTGGACGGACTAGCCTACGAGCAGTACTTC
TRBJ1-2 few TRBD1 TRBV5-1 CASSATTGARYGYTF TGCGCCAGCAGCGCAACTACAGGGGCGAGGTATGGCTACACCTTC
TRBJ2-3 - - TRBV27 CASSLKGTDTQYF TGTGCCAGCAGTTTAAAGGGGACAGATACGCAGTATTTT
TRBJ2-3 - TRBD1 TRBV7-9 CASSRQGSSTDTQYF TGTGCCAGCAGCAGACAGGGCTCCAGCACAGATACGCAGTATTTT
TRBJ2-1 - TRBD1 TRBV5-4 CASSLGTAYNEQFF TGTGCCAGCAGCTTAGGGACAGCTTACAATGAGCAGTTCTTC
TRBJ2-7 - TRBD1 TRBV28 CASRPGQPSYEQYF TGTGCCAGCAGGCCGGGACAGCCCTCCTACGAGCAGTACTTC
TRBJ1-2 - - TRBV6-2/TRBV6-3 CASSQTLGQGRFYGYTF TGTGCCAGCAGCCAGACCCTCGGGCAGGGCCGTTTCTATGGCTACACCTTC
TRBJ2-1 - TRBD2 TRBV4-2 CASSQETGTSAYNEQFF TGTGCCAGCAGCCAGGAAACCGGGACTAGCGCCTACAATGAGCAGTTCTTC
TRBJ2-7 - TRBD1 TRBV29-1 CSVEGKPRDSISSSYEQYF TGCAGCGTTGAAGGTAAACCCCGGGACAGCATTTCGAGCTCCTACGAGCAGTACTTC
TRBJ2-5 - - TRBV9 CASSVGNEGGETQYF TGTGCCAGCAGCGTTGGAAACGAGGGAGGAGAGACCCAGTACTTC
TRBJ2-1 - TRBD2 TRBV9 CASSPGTSGYNEQFF TGTGCCAGCAGCCCGGGGACTAGCGGATACAATGAGCAGTTCTTC